One and the same sample provided the 13 T cell receptor beta chains below, sequenced in a study of control samples from healthy donors and cancer patients. Data came from immunoSEQ multiplex PCR; TCRdb stores just in-frame clones and leaves some out. In the table there are 150,000 to 200,000 clones, more than 90% of which are singletons. Sequenced sample: blood. The receptors shown here come from a man aged 25 to 40 in good health.

The rearrangement links TRBV2 to TRBJ2-3; D is ambiguous. The CDR3 totals 14 residues. V shed 3 bases and J shed 0 bases, with 7 bases lying between them. The germline V gene has CDR1 SNHLY and CDR2 FYNNEI. The CDR3 is CASSDGRSTDTQYF. The CDR3 DNA is TGTGCCAGCAGTGACGGGCGGAGCACAGATACGCAGTATTTT.

The chain links TRBV19 to TRBJ2-3; D is perhaps TRBD2 (5 bases). The CDR3 loop spans 17 amino acids. Germline CDR1 and CDR2: LNHDA and SQIVND (reference sequence). The V end was cut by 5 bases, the J end by 2 bases, with 20 bases between. This chain's CDR3 is CASSRRQQVRDTDTQYF. The CDR3 DNA reads as TGTGCCAGTAGTCGAAGACAACAAGTGAGGGACACAGATACGCAGTATTTT.

The V call is TRBV3-1 (or the pseudogene TRBV3-2), the J call TRBJ2-3; 9 positions agree with TRBD1. The CDR3 runs to 15 residues. V was pared by 6 bases and J by 8 bases, with 12 bases of the junction left unmatched. Per the germline V gene, CDR1 is LGHDT and CDR2 is YNNKEL (reference sequence). CDR3 nucleotide sequence: TGTGCCAGCAGTCTTGACAGGGGGGCGGGCGTTACGCAGTATTTT. This codes for CASSLDRGAGVTQYF.

This clone was detected only once. The CDR3: CASSSSYEQYF. Here the CDR3 DNA reads TGTGCCAGCAGTTCATCCTACGAGCAGTACTTC. The rearrangement links TRBV28 to TRBJ2-7, with D unclear. The CDR3 loop spans 11 amino acids. Trimming pared 4 bases from V and 1 base from J, leaving 2 bases between. Germline CDR1 MDHEN, CDR2 SYDVKM.

V is TRBV30 and J is TRBJ1-1; unclear D gene. Looked up from germline, CDR1 is GTSNPN and CDR2 is SVGIG (reference sequence). V lost 3 bases to trimming and J lost 9 bases, with 14 bases between them. This CDR3 spans 12 amino acids. The CDR3 region has the DNA TGTGCCTGGAGGACCTCCGGTGGGAAAGCTTTCTTT. As protein: CAWRTSGGKAFF.

The chain employs TRBV7-6 and TRBJ1-6; the D gene is possibly TRBD1 (5 bases). Germline loops: CDR1 SGHVS, CDR2 FNYEAQ. Trimming removed 1 base from V and 0 bases from J, with 10 bases in between. This CDR3 has 17 residues. CDR3 sequence reads: CASSLDRTSSYNSPLHF. Here the CDR3 DNA reads TGTGCCAGCAGCTTAGACAGGACCAGCTCCTATAATTCACCCCTCCACTTT.

This clone was detected once. V gene TRBV18 combines with J gene TRBJ2-4; TRBD1 is a possible D gene (6 bases). The germline gives CDR1 KGHSH, CDR2 LQKENI. The CDR3 extends over 16 amino acids. The V and J ends lost 5 bases and 0 bases respectively, with 14 bases between them. The CDR3 loop is CASSSGVLLAKNIQYF. CDR3 DNA: TGTGCCAGCTCATCAGGGGTCTTACTAGCCAAAAACATTCAGTACTTC.

The chain links TRBV4-3 to TRBJ2-1; D possibly corresponds to TRBD1 (5 bases). The CDR3 runs 16 residues. Germline V gives CDR1 LGHNA, CDR2 YSLEER. The V end was cut by 3 bases, the J end by 4 bases, with 16 bases between. This CDR3 reads CASSQSRTQVYNEQFF. CDR3 sequence (DNA): TGCGCCAGCAGCCAGTCGAGGACACAGGTGTACAATGAGCAGTTCTTC.

The chain links TRBV5-1 to TRBJ2-7; D may match TRBD1 or TRBD2 (5 bases each). The CDR3 is 13 residues long. V was pared by 4 bases and J by 9 bases, with 17 bases between. Germline CDR1 is SGHRS and CDR2 is YFSETQ. The CDR3 is CASSVGGVNGQYF. The CDR3 DNA reads as TGCGCCAGCAGCGTTGGGGGAGTGAACGGGCAGTACTTC.

CDR3 DNA: TGTGCCAGTAGTATAACGGTTTATTTCGGGGGGGTCAGCAATCAGCCCCAGCATTTT. This sequence encodes CASSITVYFGGVSNQPQHF. The chain is built from TRBV19 and TRBJ1-5, with D tentatively TRBD1 (5 bases). V dropped 2 bases and J dropped 1 base, with 21 bases sitting between them. The CDR3 length is 19 residues. Germline assignment: CDR1 LNHDA and CDR2 SQIVND (reference sequence). The variable domain in full, with the rest retrieved from reference TRBV19 and TRBJ1-5, is DGGITQSPKYLFRKEGQNVTLSCEQNLNHDAMYWYRQDPGQGLRLIYYSQIVNDFQKGDIAEGYSVSREKKESFPLTVTSAQKNPTAFYLCASSITVYFGGVSNQPQHFGDGTRLSIL.

The chain recombines TRBV9 with TRBJ2-2, with TRBD2 matching over 7 bases. The CDR3 extends over 15 amino acids. V lost 5 bases, J lost 0 bases, and 4 bases stayed unmatched. Looked up from germline, CDR1 is SGDLS and CDR2 is YYNGEE. CDR3 amino acids: CASRAGLTNTGELFF. The CDR3 DNA follows: TGTGCCAGCAGGGCGGGACTAACGAACACCGGGGAGCTGTTTTTT.

In this sample, this clone turned up a few times. The V gene is TRBV7-7, the J gene TRBJ2-2; tentative D call: TRBD2 (6 bases). Germline values: CDR1 SSHAT, CDR2 FNYEAQ (reference sequence). The CDR3 totals 17 residues. Trimming stripped 5 bases from V and 3 bases from J, with 19 bases between. DNA of the CDR3: TGTGCCAGCAGCCCTCCTACGGGGGAACAAGACACCGGGGAGCTGTTTTTT. Amino acid sequence: CASSPPTGEQDTGELFF.

The rearrangement joins TRBV3-1 (or the pseudogene TRBV3-2) to TRBJ2-3, with D possibly matching TRBD1 (6 bases). The CDR3 loop spans 14 amino acids. In germline, CDR1 is LGHDT, CDR2 YNNKEL (reference sequence). Trimming took 4 bases from V and 5 from J, leaving 13 bases between them. The CDR3 DNA reads TGTGCCAGCAGCCCCGGACAGTGGGGAGATACGCAGTATTTT. Protein product: CASSPGQWGDTQYF.